This T cell receptor beta chain originates from a study of kidney transplant recipient with SARS-CoV-2 infection. TCRdb reprocessed the reads via MiXCR and lists one record per CDR3 protein. This sample has about 240,000 distinct CDR3 sequences, with under 30% found just once. Germline CDR1 reads MGHDK; CDR2 reads SYGVNS. This CDR3 is built from 15 residues. V lost 7 bases and J 2 bases, leaving 17 bases between the germline ends. The sequence derives from a male patient aged 25-45 years who had COVID-19 and was a kidney transplant recipient. T cells may partly derive from the graft donor. V and J are TRBV25-1 and TRBJ1-1; D possibly corresponds to TRBD1 (6 bases). This specimen consisted of a blood sample, obtained at baseline and on day 111 from a kidney transplant recipient. CDR3 bases: TGTGCCAGCACCAGAACGGGCAGGGGCAACACTGAAGCTTTCTTT. Protein product: CASTRTGRGNTEAFF.